A single sample is the source of the 18 T cell receptor beta chains below, sequenced in a study of T-cell reconstitution after alpha-beta-depleted transplantation in children. A library of TCRbeta sequences, prepared with unique molecular identifiers, was generated. MiXCR, run by TCRdb on the PCR reads, gives a single entry per CDR3 protein. Of about 16,000 distinct CDR3 sequences listed, roughly 4.7% were seen once; the top ten hold 6.9%. The sequencing here drew on PBMCs, taken before TCRalphabeta/CD19-depleted stem cell transplant. The receptor source for this set is a boy aged 5-17 years with acute lymphoblastic leukemia, due to receive a stem cell transplant.

Details on this clonotype: A much more abundant neighbour one base away suggests this may be a read error. The chain links TRBV3-1 to TRBJ2-3; 9 nucleotides align to TRBD2. Germline lookup yields CDR1 LGHDT and CDR2 YNNKEL (reference sequence). The CDR3 has 15 residues. DNA for the CDR3: TGTGCCAGCAGGGGCGGGGGGACTAGCATAGATACGCAGTATTTT. As protein: CASRGGGTSIDTQYF.

The chain employs TRBV4-1 and TRBJ1-5, with D unclear. There are 15 residues in the CDR3. V lost 0 bases, J lost 6 bases, and 12 bases lay in between. The germline CDR1 and CDR2 sequences are MGHRA and YSYEKL. The CDR3 DNA is TGCGCCAGCAGCCAAGACGACGGGATGGGTCAGCCCCAGCATTTT. Protein sequence: CASSQDDGMGQPQHF.

This clonotype is classed as medium-sized. This sequence joins TRBV4-3 and TRBJ2-3, with D possibly matching TRBD1 (6 bases). Germline V gene lookup returns CDR1 LGHNA and CDR2 YSLEER. With 2 bases removed from V and 4 bases from J, the gap between germline ends came to 10 bases. The CDR3 extends over 14 amino acids. CDR3 protein: CASSQPNRADTQYF. The CDR3 DNA sequence: TGCGCCAGCAGCCAACCTAACAGGGCAGATACGCAGTATTTT.

This clonotype was seen many times. The V gene is TRBV4-3, the J gene TRBJ1-6, with a tentative D call TRBD1 (5 bases). V was shortened by 3 bases and J by 7 bases, with 13 bases between the two germline ends. This CDR3 contains 15 residues. Germline assignment: CDR1 LGHNA and CDR2 YSLEER. This CDR3 reads CASSHLDRRNSPLHF. For the CDR3, the DNA is TGCGCCAGCAGCCATCTAGACAGACGGAATTCACCCCTCCACTTT.

This clonotype was counted many times. The rearrangement links TRBV18 to TRBJ1-5, with 9 nucleotides matching TRBD1. There are 14 residues in the CDR3. CDR1 is KGHSH and CDR2 is LQKENI in the germline V gene. V was pared by 6 bases and J by 4 bases, with 4 bases of the junction left unmatched. The CDR3 nucleotides are TGTGCCAGCTCCGGTGGACAGGGGAATCAGCCCCAGCATTTT. Its translation is CASSGGQGNQPQHF.

This clonotype was seen only a few times. V and J are TRBV6-1 and TRBJ2-3, with D perhaps matching TRBD1 (5 bases). Trimming took off 0 bases at V and 6 bases at J, with 13 bases between the two ends. The CDR3 covers 15 residues. Germline CDR1 is MNHNS and CDR2 is SASEGT. The CDR3 sequence: CASSEAPGSPDTQYF. The CDR3 DNA follows: TGTGCCAGCAGTGAAGCTCCAGGGTCCCCGGATACGCAGTATTTT.

This clonotype came up many times. The genes are TRBV20-1 and TRBJ1-2, with TRBD1 matching 7 bases. This CDR3 has 14 residues. Germline V gene sequence: CDR1 DFQATT, CDR2 SNEGSKA (reference sequence). Trimming took 4 bases from V and 5 from J; bases not matched to a gene: 10. The CDR3 bases are TGCAGTGCTATGGACAGGAAATCTTCTTATGGCTACACCTTC. It is translated as CSAMDRKSSYGYTF.

Many counts were recorded for this clonotype. The chain has TRBV20-1 and TRBJ1-1, with D maybe TRBD1 (6 bases). The germline V and J ends were trimmed by 1 base and 8 bases, with 11 bases remaining between them. Germline V gene lookup returns CDR1 DFQATT and CDR2 SNEGSKA (reference sequence). The CDR3 has 12 residues. Written as DNA, the CDR3 is TGCAGTGCTAGAGGGGGAGGACAGGAAGCTTTCTTT. Translated: CSARGGGQEAFF.

At least ten counts were recorded for this clonotype. The chain links TRBV14 to TRBJ2-5; D is possibly TRBD2 (5 bases). The germline V gene has CDR1 SGHDN and CDR2 FVKESK. The CDR3 spans 14 residues. Trimming cost V 1 base and J 5 bases, with 11 bases left between them. The CDR3 here is CASSQVRARETQYF. CDR3 coding DNA: TGTGCCAGCAGCCAAGTGCGGGCGCGGGAGACCCAGTACTTC.

This clonotype occurred many times. V gene TRBV11-2 combines with J gene TRBJ2-3, with 13 bases that match TRBD2. Trimming removed 5 bases from V and 0 bases from J; junction bases left unmatched: 8. CDR1 is SGHAT and CDR2 is FQNNGV in the germline V gene. The CDR3 length is 18 residues. CDR3 nucleotides: TGTGCCAGCAGCCCCAGGGGACTAGCGGGGAGAAGCACAGATACGCAGTATTTT. It translates to CASSPRGLAGRSTDTQYF. Looking up the rest from reference TRBV11-2 and TRBJ2-3 gives the full variable domain: EAGVAQSPRYKIIEKRQSVAFWCNPISGHATLYWYQQILGQGPKLLIQFQNNGVVDDSQLPKDRFSAERLKGVDSTLKIQPAKLEDSAVYLCASSPRGLAGRSTDTQYFGPGTRLTVL.

This clonotype has ten or more counts. V and J are TRBV7-2 and TRBJ2-1; 8 bases line up with TRBD2. The CDR3 is 15 amino acids. CDR1 is SGHTA, CDR2 FQGNSA, per germline. V was clipped by 4 bases and J by 7 bases; unmatched bases: 9. The DNA of the CDR3 is TGTGCCAGCAGCTCTAGAGGACTAGCCGGGAATGAGCAGTTCTTC. As protein: CASSSRGLAGNEQFF.

By sample share, this clonotype is medium-sized. The chain employs TRBV18 and TRBJ2-1; 10 bases align to TRBD2. This CDR3 has 17 residues. The junction had 9 bases not matched to a gene; V was cut back by 1 base and J by 6 bases. Germline values: CDR1 KGHSH, CDR2 LQKENI. In nucleotides, the CDR3 is TGTGCCAGCTCACCACAAGCGGGGGGGGTCTCCCGCAATGAGCAGTTCTTC. Encoded protein: CASSPQAGGVSRNEQFF.

This clonotype came up many times. V and J are TRBV11-3 and TRBJ2-7; TRBD2 aligns across 10 bases. There are 15 residues in the CDR3. The ends lost 3 bases at V and 0 bases at J; junction bases unmatched: 2. Germline loops: CDR1 SGHNT, CDR2 YENEEA. The CDR3, as DNA: TGTGCCAGCAGCTTTCTAGCGGGAGACTCCTACGAGCAGTACTTC. Translation gives CASSFLAGDSYEQYF.

This clonotype showed up many times. V gene TRBV4-2 combines with J gene TRBJ2-3; no clear D. Trimming pared 0 bases from V and 4 bases from J, leaving 5 bases between. CDR3 length equals 13 residues. Germline CDR1 reads LGHNA; CDR2 reads YNFKEQ. The CDR3 sequence: CASSQDGPDTQYF. In DNA form, the CDR3 reads TGTGCCAGCAGCCAAGATGGCCCAGATACGCAGTATTTT.

This clonotype was seen repeatedly, ten times or more. The chain is built from TRBV7-9 and TRBJ2-5, with D tentatively TRBD2 (7 bases). Germline values: CDR1 SEHNR, CDR2 FQNEAQ (reference sequence). Trimming cost V 5 bases and J 5 bases, with 18 bases left between them. The CDR3 is 15 amino acids. The chain's CDR3 is CASSKGYREGETQYF. The CDR3 nucleotides are TGTGCCAGCAGCAAGGGGTACAGGGAGGGGGAGACCCAGTACTTC.

This clonotype has ten or more counts. The genes are TRBV7-9 and TRBJ2-7; D is unclear. Trimming left V 2 bases short and J 5 bases short, with 10 bases between. Germline CDR1 is SEHNR and CDR2 is FQNEAQ (reference sequence). CDR3 size: 13 residues. The CDR3 loop reads CASSLLVGDEQYF. In DNA, the CDR3 is TGTGCCAGCAGCTTATTAGTTGGCGACGAGCAGTACTTC.

This clonotype was counted at least ten times. Written as DNA, the CDR3 is TGTGCCAGCAGCTTAGCAGGGATCGCTAACTATGGCTACACCTTC. Translating it yields CASSLAGIANYGYTF. J is TRBJ1-2 and V is TRBV7-2, with D unresolved. In germline, CDR1 is SGHTA, CDR2 FQGNSA. V was clipped by 0 bases and J by 0 bases, with 8 bases between them. There are 15 residues in the CDR3.

Of note for this clonotype: Relative to the germline gene, one junction end is altered; a read error may explain this. The chain links TRBV5-4 to TRBJ2-7; 8 bases match TRBD1. Per the germline V gene, CDR1 is SGHNT and CDR2 is YYREEE (reference sequence). The CDR3 extends over 15 amino acids. Written as DNA, the CDR3 is TGTGCCATCAGCCCTGTGCGGACAGGGCTTTCCGAGCAGTACTTC. Translated: CAISPVRTGLSEQYF.